A single sample gave rise to the 31 T cell receptor beta chains below, sequenced in a study of metastatic and nonmetastatic thyroid tumors. No treatment of any kind had been given to any patient before thyroid surgery. With MiXCR, TCRdb called clones anew from the PCR reads. The sample has approximately 15,000 clones; around 25% are singletons. The sequenced sample was adjacent normal tissue. Source of these receptors: a female donor with papillary thyroid cancer or a benign thyroid nodule (not recorded which). Some clones in this sample may be carry-over from other donors' samples.

This clone has at least ten counts. The genes are TRBV7-8 and TRBJ2-5; the D call may be TRBD1 or TRBD2 (5 bases each). Germline CDR1 SGHVS, CDR2 FQNEAQ. V was clipped by 5 bases and J by 1 base, with 17 bases between them. This CDR3 has 16 residues. The CDR3 nucleotides read TGTGCCAGCAGCCATTCCGGGGCTAGTCTCCAAGAGACCCAGTACTTC. Amino acid sequence: CASSHSGASLQETQYF.

This clone is termed medium-sized (0.01 to 0.1%). The chain is built from TRBV6-1 and TRBJ2-7; 9 bases agree with TRBD1. The CDR3 is 13 amino acids. V was clipped by 3 bases and J by 5 bases; unmatched bases: 2. CDR1 and CDR2 from the germline V gene are MNHNS and SASEGT. CDR3 coding DNA: TGTGCCAGCAGTGAGGGACAGGGTAACGAGCAGTACTTC. It codes for CASSEGQGNEQYF.

This rearrangement joins TRBV20-1 to TRBJ1-1, with D possibly TRBD1 on 6 matching bases. The V gene's germline CDR1 is DFQATT and CDR2 SNEGSKA (reference sequence). The CDR3 sequence is 15 residues long. V lost 4 bases and J 3 bases, leaving 18 bases between the germline ends. CDR3 residues: CSAMGHIGGDTEAFF. CDR3 sequence (DNA): TGCAGTGCTATGGGACATATAGGAGGGGACACTGAAGCTTTCTTT.

This clone has ten or more counts. The chain has TRBV29-1 and TRBJ2-1; D remains ambiguous. Germline CDR1 and CDR2: SQVTM and ANQGSEA. V lost 7 bases to trimming and J lost 3 bases, with 13 bases between them. This CDR3 comprises 13 residues. The DNA for the CDR3 is TGCAGCGCCTTAGCCGCCGTCTACAATGAGCAGTTCTTC. This codes for CSALAAVYNEQFF.

V gene TRBV4-1 combines with J gene TRBJ1-2, with 11 bases matching TRBD1. Germline CDR1 and CDR2: MGHRA and YSYEKL. V trimming: 0 bases; J trimming: 4 bases; junction bases outside the gene matches: 1. The CDR3 is 15 amino acids. CDR3 sequence (DNA): TGCGCCAGCAGCCAAGAGGGACAGGGGGTCTATGGCTACACCTTC. The encoded protein is CASSQEGQGVYGYTF.

This clone has at least ten counts. This may come from a read error, since a much larger clone is one base off. V usage is TRBV27 and J usage is TRBJ2-7, with 13 nucleotides matching TRBD2. Trimming at V came to 5 bases and at J to 6 bases, leaving 4 bases not matched to a gene. The CDR3 consists of 14 residues. Germline CDR1 and CDR2: MNHEY and SMNVEV (reference sequence). The DNA of the CDR3 is TGTGCCAGCAGTCGGACTAGCGGGAGTCCCGAGCAGTACTTC. This codes for CASSRTSGSPEQYF.

This clone was seen ten or more times. V is TRBV7-6 and J is TRBJ2-7; no clear D. Trimming removed 5 bases at V and 4 bases at J, with 18 bases between. Germline V gene sequence: CDR1 SGHVS, CDR2 FNYEAQ. The length of the CDR3 is 15 residues. The CDR3 is CASSVTGIGPYEQYF. The CDR3 nucleotides read TGTGCCAGCAGCGTTACCGGAATTGGCCCTTACGAGCAGTACTTC.

At least ten counts were recorded for this clone. This chain connects TRBV15 to TRBJ1-5; 10 bases align to TRBD1. The CDR3 runs to 14 residues. Trimming took 8 bases from V and 5 from J; bases not matched to a gene: 6. Germline V gene data show CDR1 as LNHNV and CDR2 as YYDKDF (reference sequence). The CDR3 is CATLGQGLDQPQHF. In DNA, the CDR3 is TGTGCCACCTTGGGACAGGGGTTGGATCAGCCCCAGCATTTT.

The CDR3 sequence is CASSLEGSYNEQFF. The CDR3 nucleotides are TGCGCCAGCAGCTTGGAGGGGTCCTACAATGAGCAGTTCTTC. This rearrangement joins TRBV5-1 to TRBJ2-1, with a tentative D call TRBD1 (5 bases). The germline V and J ends were trimmed by 0 bases and 1 base, with 5 bases remaining between them. Per the germline V gene, CDR1 is SGHRS and CDR2 is YFSETQ. The CDR3 covers 14 residues.

This clone rates as medium-sized (0.01 to 0.1%). This sequence joins TRBV10-1 and TRBJ2-7; 8 bases are shared with TRBD1. Germline V gene data show CDR1 as WNHNN and CDR2 as SYGVQD (reference sequence). There are 17 residues in the CDR3. V dropped 3 bases and J dropped 3; count of bases not matched to a gene: 13. CDR3 bases: TGCGCCAGCAGTGAAGAACATCACAGGGGGAATCACTACGAGCAGTACTTC. This gives the protein CASSEEHHRGNHYEQYF.

Remarks on this clone: A read error may explain this, as a much larger clone is one base away. This sample also contains other DNA sequences that code for the same CDR3. The chain uses TRBV5-4 and TRBJ2-1; D call uncertain. Trimming shortened V by 0 bases and J by 4 bases, and 11 bases separated the two germline ends. The CDR3 has 15 amino acids. Germline V lookup: CDR1 SGHNT, CDR2 YYREEE (reference sequence). The CDR3 loop reads CASSLDIGLYNEQFF. Here the CDR3 DNA reads TGTGCCAGCAGCTTGGACATCGGGCTTTACAATGAGCAGTTCTTC.

Of note for this clone: Other DNA sequences in the sample encode the same CDR3. CDR3 nucleotide sequence: TGCAGCGTACCGGGACAGGGAGCCTACGAGCAGTACTTC. This sequence encodes CSVPGQGAYEQYF. This chain links TRBV29-1 with TRBJ2-7, with 9 positions matching TRBD1. Trimming removed 6 bases from V and 2 bases from J; junction bases left unmatched: 5. CDR3 size: 13 residues. CDR1 SQVTM and CDR2 ANQGSEA come from the germline V gene.

By share, this clone counts as medium-sized. This sequence joins TRBV28 and TRBJ1-2; perhaps TRBD1 as D (5 bases). V was shortened by 3 bases and J by 7 bases, with 12 bases between the two germline ends. Germline lookup yields CDR1 MDHEN and CDR2 SYDVKM. The CDR3 loop spans 13 amino acids. As DNA, the CDR3 is TGTGCCAGCAGTTTCGGGGGAAATCGTGGCTACACCTTC. Translation: CASSFGGNRGYTF.

The chain links TRBV20-1 to TRBJ1-1; possible D gene TRBD1, 5 bases. Trimming took 0 bases from V and 2 from J, leaving 13 bases between them. Germline CDR1 DFQATT, CDR2 SNEGSKA (reference sequence). This CDR3 comprises 15 residues. The chain's CDR3 is CSARDQGGANTEAFF. In nucleotides, the CDR3 is TGCAGTGCTAGAGATCAGGGAGGTGCCAACACTGAAGCTTTCTTT.

In this sample, this clone is medium-sized. The chain couples TRBV28 to TRBJ1-5; no definite D call. Trimming took 6 bases from V and 5 from J, leaving 11 bases between them. Germline-derived CDR1 and CDR2 are MDHEN and SYDVKM. This CDR3 spans 13 amino acids. CDR3 sequence reads: CASRSLADQPQHF. The CDR3 region has the DNA TGTGCCAGCAGATCACTGGCGGATCAGCCCCAGCATTTT. Full variable domain (missing parts from reference TRBV28 and TRBJ1-5): DVKVTQSSRYLVKRTGEKVFLECVQDMDHENMFWYRQDPGLGLRLIYFSYDVKMKEKGDIPEGYSVSREKKERFSLILESASTNQTSMYLCASRSLADQPQHFGDGTRLSIL.

This clone has a count of ten or more. The rearrangement uses TRBV7-3 and TRBJ2-3; 8 bases fit TRBD2. The CDR3 has 17 amino acids. V lost 3 bases, J lost 4 bases, and 12 bases stayed unmatched. Per germline, CDR1 SGHTA and CDR2 FQGTGA. CDR3 nucleotides: TGTGCCAGCAGCTTTACCGGAGGAGCGGGAGTGGCAGATACGCAGTATTTT. It encodes CASSFTGGAGVADTQYF.

There are a few counts of this clone. The J gene is TRBJ1-4, the V gene TRBV6-1, with a weak D call TRBD1 (6 bases). Germline V gene lookup returns CDR1 MNHNS and CDR2 SASEGT. CDR3 size: 14 residues. V was clipped by 6 bases and J by 8 bases, with 16 bases between them. This chain's CDR3 is CASRPSGGEEKLFF. CDR3 DNA: TGTGCCAGCAGGCCCTCGGGGGGCGAAGAAAAACTGTTTTTT.

By sample share, this clone is medium-sized. The chain uses TRBV11-2 and TRBJ2-7; 7 nucleotides match TRBD2. The CDR3 spans 15 residues. V shed 0 bases and J 4 bases; nucleotides not matched to a gene: 6. From germline, CDR1 is SGHAT and CDR2 FQNNGV. The CDR3: CASSLDSWGGYEQYF. DNA of the CDR3: TGTGCCAGCAGCTTAGATAGTTGGGGGGGTTACGAGCAGTACTTC.

By sample share, this clone is medium-sized. The gene calls are TRBV6-6 and TRBJ1-5; D is unclear. Germline V gene lookup returns CDR1 MNHNY and CDR2 SVGAGI (reference sequence). The V end lost 2 bases, the J end lost 0 bases, and 8 bases lay between the germline ends. There are 15 residues in the CDR3. As DNA, the CDR3 is TGTGCCAGCAGTTACCGTCGGGATAGCAATCAGCCCCAGCATTTT. This codes for CASSYRRDSNQPQHF.

This clone was counted at least ten times. The chain uses TRBV7-9 and TRBJ1-4; 9 bases are a match to TRBD1. The CDR3 loop spans 15 amino acids. V gave up 5 bases and J gave up 9 bases; unmatched junction bases: 10. Germline V lookup: CDR1 SEHNR, CDR2 FQNEAQ (reference sequence). CDR3 nucleotides: TGTGCCAGCAGCCCGATCGGGACAGGGACAAAAAAACTGTTTTTT. Translating it yields CASSPIGTGTKKLFF.

This clone was seen more than once but under ten times. V gene TRBV19 combines with J gene TRBJ1-2, with D unresolved. Trimming took 7 bases from V and 10 from J, leaving 19 bases between them. This CDR3 spans 13 amino acids. Per the germline V gene, CDR1 is LNHDA and CDR2 is SQIVND (reference sequence). The CDR3 DNA sequence: TGTGCCAGTATCCCAGTGGGCCTATGGGACTACACCTTC. Translated, it gives CASIPVGLWDYTF.

By its share, this clone is medium-sized (0.01 to 0.1%). The CDR3 loop reads CASVGSHYGYTF. The CDR3 nucleotides read TGTGCCAGCGTAGGGAGCCACTATGGCTACACCTTC. The rearrangement links TRBV2 to TRBJ1-2; D gene ambiguous. The V end lost 8 bases, the J end lost 3 bases, and 10 bases lay between the germline ends. CDR1 is SNHLY, CDR2 FYNNEI, per germline. The CDR3 contains 12 residues.

Within the sample, this clone is medium-sized. This rearrangement joins TRBV6-5 to TRBJ1-1, with D hard to call. This CDR3 is 13 amino acids long. V was pared by 2 bases and J by 2 bases, with 6 bases between. Germline V gives CDR1 MNHEY, CDR2 SVGAGI. CDR3 protein: CASSYRYNTEAFF. DNA of the CDR3: TGTGCCAGCAGTTACCGGTATAACACTGAAGCTTTCTTT.

There are many counts of this clone. The J gene is TRBJ2-5, the V gene TRBV7-9; the D call may be TRBD1 or TRBD2 (6 bases each). CDR3 length: 12 amino acids. V shed 5 bases and J shed 5 bases, with 9 bases lying between them. CDR1 SEHNR and CDR2 FQNEAQ come from the germline V gene (reference sequence). The CDR3 bases are TGTGCCAGCAGCCGGGGGCAGGAGACCCAGTACTTC. The encoded protein is CASSRGQETQYF.

In its sample, this clone is medium-sized. The chain uses TRBV28 and TRBJ2-7; TRBD2 agrees at 11 bases. CDR1 is MDHEN and CDR2 is SYDVKM in the germline V gene. The V and J ends lost 6 bases and 6 bases, in that order; junction bases with no gene match: 16. The CDR3 consists of 17 residues. In DNA form, the CDR3 reads TGTGCCAGCAGCTCCGTCAGGGTAGCGGGAGGGCTCAGCGAGCAGTACTTC. Translation: CASSSVRVAGGLSEQYF.

This clone appeared many times. This rearrangement joins TRBV7-9 to TRBJ1-5; D is uncertain. The J call may be faulty, since TRBJ2-3 better matches the DNA end. In germline, CDR1 is SEHNR, CDR2 FQNEAQ (reference sequence). The CDR3 contains 13 residues. CDR3 sequence: CASSLGGREPQYF. In DNA, the CDR3 is TGTGCCAGCAGCTTAGGAGGCAGAGAGCCCCAGTATTTT.

This clone showed up many times. The chain couples TRBV7-6 to TRBJ2-5, with 9 nucleotides matching TRBD1. V was clipped by 5 bases and J by 4 bases; unmatched bases: 8. This CDR3 contains 15 residues. CDR1 is SGHVS, CDR2 FNYEAQ, per germline. CDR3 DNA: TGTGCCAGCAGCCTATGGGGACAGGGATCAGAGACCCAGTACTTC. Its translation: CASSLWGQGSETQYF.

The chain couples TRBV6-2 or TRBV6-3 to TRBJ1-2; 7 nucleotides line up with TRBD1. Trimming took 2 bases from V and 6 from J; bases not matched to a gene: 3. CDR1 is MNHEY and CDR2 is SVGEGT in the germline V gene. This CDR3 has 13 amino acids. As DNA, the CDR3 is TGTGCCAGCAGTTACGGGACAGAAAATGGCTACACCTTC. It translates to CASSYGTENGYTF.

This clone ranks as medium-sized. V and J are TRBV27 and TRBJ1-6; D not resolved. V lost 8 bases and J 3 bases, leaving 8 bases between the germline ends. In germline, CDR1 is MNHEY, CDR2 SMNVEV (reference sequence). CDR3 size: 13 residues. The CDR3 region has the DNA TGTGCCAGCCGAACTGACTATAATTCACCCCTCCACTTT. Residues: CASRTDYNSPLHF.

There are many counts of this clone. The chain combines TRBV19 with TRBJ2-7; no clear D gene. V shed 3 bases and J shed 4 bases, with 7 bases lying between them. The CDR3 has 12 residues. Germline lookup yields CDR1 LNHDA and CDR2 SQIVND (reference sequence). This chain's CDR3 is CASSIPGYEQYF. In nucleotides, the CDR3 is TGTGCCAGTAGTATCCCCGGATACGAGCAGTACTTC.

This clone was observed a few times. The germline gene is not matched at one end of the junction; a read error may be the cause. J is TRBJ1-6 and V is TRBV15; TRBD1 might be the D (5 bases). CDR1 is LNHNV and CDR2 is YYDKDF in the germline V gene (reference sequence). This CDR3 contains 13 residues. This chain's CDR3 is CATSREQDSPLHF. DNA of the CDR3: TGTGCCACCTCCAGGGAGCAGGATTCACCACTCCACTTT.